Shown below are 5 T cell receptor beta chains from a single sample sequenced in a study of blood T cell repertoires in COVID-19. Clones were read by immunoSEQ multiplex PCR, and TCRdb kept only the in-frame ones, dropping some. In the table there are approximately 160,000 clones, 70% to 90% of which are singletons. Material for sequencing was peripheral blood. The receptors shown here come from a woman aged 60-75 years with COVID-19, enrolled during active disease.

This clone was detected only a few times. The genes are TRBV19 and TRBJ2-4; 14 bases match TRBD2. With V trimmed by 4 bases and J by 1 base, 9 bases remained unmatched. Germline lookup yields CDR1 LNHDA and CDR2 SQIVND (reference sequence). CDR3 length: 19 amino acids. The CDR3 DNA reads as TGTGCCAGTAGTACGATGACTAGCGGGGGGGCCTGGGCCAAAAACATTCAGTACTTC. Protein sequence: CASSTMTSGGAWAKNIQYF.

This chain links TRBV3-1 (or the pseudogene TRBV3-2) with TRBJ1-6; TRBD1 matches 8 bases. V shed 4 bases, J shed 9 bases, and the junction held 8 bases outside the gene matches. In germline, CDR1 is LGHDT, CDR2 YNNKEL (reference sequence). The length of the CDR3 is 15 residues. CDR3 coding DNA: TGTGCCAGCAGCCCGCGGACAGGGAGGCGTTCACCCCTCCACTTT. Translating gives CASSPRTGRRSPLHF.

The rearrangement links TRBV19 to TRBJ2-2; D uncertain. Trimming took off 3 bases at V and 4 bases at J, with 12 bases between the two ends. This CDR3 has 15 residues. CDR1 and CDR2 (germline): LNHDA, SQIVND (reference sequence). The chain's CDR3 is CASSINSLRTGELFF. CDR3 nucleotide sequence: TGTGCCAGTAGTATCAATAGTCTACGCACCGGGGAGCTGTTTTTT.

Written as DNA, the CDR3 is TGCAGCGTTGAAGATGAAGGGGTCGATACTAACTATGGCTACACCTTC. It is translated as CSVEDEGVDTNYGYTF. The V call is TRBV29-1, the J call TRBJ1-2; D possibly corresponds to TRBD1 (5 bases). The V gene's germline CDR1 is SQVTM and CDR2 ANQGSEA. V lost 0 bases to trimming and J lost 0 bases, with 14 bases between them. The CDR3 consists of 16 residues.

This chain links TRBV12-5 with TRBJ2-2; maybe TRBD1 (6 bases). The germline V gene has CDR1 LGHNT and CDR2 FRNRAP. This CDR3 spans 13 amino acids. V lost 9 bases, J lost 4 bases, and 12 bases lay in between. The CDR3 loop is CASRQAGTGELFF. The CDR3 DNA follows: TGTGCTAGCCGACAGGCCGGCACCGGGGAGCTGTTTTTT.